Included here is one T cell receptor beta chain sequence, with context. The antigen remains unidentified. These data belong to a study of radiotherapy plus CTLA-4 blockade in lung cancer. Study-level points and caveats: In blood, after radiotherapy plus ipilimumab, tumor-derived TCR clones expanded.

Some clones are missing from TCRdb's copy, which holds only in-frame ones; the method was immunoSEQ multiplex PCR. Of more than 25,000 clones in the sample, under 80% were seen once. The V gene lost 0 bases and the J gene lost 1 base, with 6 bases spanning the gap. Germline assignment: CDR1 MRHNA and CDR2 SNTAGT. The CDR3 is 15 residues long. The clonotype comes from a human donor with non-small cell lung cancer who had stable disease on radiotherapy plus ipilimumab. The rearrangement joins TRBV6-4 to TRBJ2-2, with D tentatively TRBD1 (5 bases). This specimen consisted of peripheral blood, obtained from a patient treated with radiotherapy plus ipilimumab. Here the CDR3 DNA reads TGTGCCAGCAGTGACTCAGGACAGAACACCGGGGAGCTGTTTTTT. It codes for CASSDSGQNTGELFF.